The TCR beta chain under discussion was sequenced for a study of blood T cell repertoires in COVID-19. As for the study in general: In each case, the material was cDNA or gDNA derived from T cells, B-cell-depleted T cells, or PBMCs.

V lost 6 bases and J 5 bases, leaving 17 bases between the germline ends. Germline lookup yields CDR1 SGHRS and CDR2 YFSETQ. This CDR3 has 14 amino acids. The data were produced by immunoSEQ multiplex PCR, yet TCRdb's version contains in-frame clones alone and is incomplete. Here the sample spans tens of thousands of clones, 80% to 90% being singletons. The TCR was taken from a woman aged 80 or over with acute or convalescent COVID-19. This rearrangement joins TRBV5-1 to TRBJ2-5, with a tentative D call TRBD1 (6 bases). The specimen sequenced was peripheral blood. CDR3 DNA: TGCGCCAGCACGACTTCCAGGGGCGGGGAGACCCAGTACTTC. Translation: CASTTSRGGETQYF.